The TCR beta chain described here comes from a study of shared T cell receptors in the human thymus. Libraries were prepared by immunoSEQ multiplex PCR; TCRdb keeps only in-frame clonotypes and omits some of them. The sample includes 600,000 to 900,000 clones, approximately 83% of them seen just once. This same sample was also part of a study on human thymus T cells. From that report: Healthy Finnish infants undergoing corrective surgery for congenital heart defects were the donors. From resections taken during corrective heart surgery, the thymus tissue was obtained. Seemingly biased V and J gene usage marked thymic and blood repertoires. Related research reported highly overlapping thymic repertoires among unrelated individuals.

The receptor was isolated from a girl under three years old with a congenital heart defect. Sample: thymocytes.

DNA of the CDR3: TGTGCCAGCAGCCACGAGGAGCGGGGGGGCCCCGGGGAGCTGTTTTTT. The encoded protein is CASSHEERGGPGELFF. The V gene is TRBV4-2, the J gene TRBJ2-2; 10 bases agree with TRBD2. Losses at the gene ends were 3 bases for V and 6 bases for J; bases not matched to a gene: 7. CDR1 and CDR2 from the germline V gene are LGHNA and YNFKEQ. The length of the CDR3 is 16 residues.